Listed here are 21 T cell receptor beta chains from one sample, sequenced in a study of cytomegalovirus exposure and HLA in healthy donors. Primers included in the PCR were 60 Vbeta and 13 Jbeta primers. TCRdb keeps only in-frame clones here, not all; method: immunoSEQ multiplex PCR. The sample records approximately 140,000 clones, roughly 80% being singletons. Sample: PBMCs. The receptors stem from a female donor in good health and CMV-seronegative.

The V and J genes are TRBV6-1 and TRBJ1-1; TRBD1 agrees at 7 bases. Trimming at V came to 2 bases and at J to 3 bases, leaving 3 bases not matched to a gene. The V gene's germline CDR1 is MNHNS and CDR2 SASEGT. This CDR3 has 14 residues. The CDR3 region has the DNA TGTGCCAGCAGTGAAAGGGGGCAATACACTGAAGCTTTCTTT. It translates to CASSERGQYTEAFF.

The V gene is TRBV9, the J gene TRBJ1-1, with 9 bases fitting TRBD1. The germline V gene has CDR1 SGDLS and CDR2 YYNGEE. CDR3 size: 15 residues. Trimming took 4 bases from V and 4 from J; bases not matched to a gene: 8. CDR3 residues: CASSFRTGEGTEAFF. CDR3 coding DNA: TGTGCCAGCAGCTTCCGGACAGGGGAAGGCACTGAAGCTTTCTTT. Full variable domain (rest looked up from reference TRBV9 and TRBJ1-1): DSGVTQTPKHLITATGQRVTLRCSPRSGDLSVYWYQQSLDQGLQFLIQYYNGEERAKGNILERFSAQQFPDLHSELNLSSLELGDSALYFCASSFRTGEGTEAFFGQGTRLTVV.

J is TRBJ1-3 and V is TRBV5-8, with 7 bases aligning to TRBD1. After removal of 3 bases from V and 7 bases from J, the junction contained 22 bases not matched to a gene. The germline CDR1 and CDR2 sequences are SGHTS and YDEGEE. This CDR3 contains 19 residues. The CDR3 DNA reads as TGTGCCAGCAGCTACTTGCCTATACACAGGGGAATAGAAGAGAACACCATATATTTT. This translates into CASSYLPIHRGIEENTIYF.

The sample holds a few counts of this clone. The chain recombines TRBV9 with TRBJ2-1; 9 bases are shared with TRBD1. CDR3 length equals 15 residues. CDR1 and CDR2 (germline): SGDLS, YYNGEE. V lost 6 bases, J lost 7 bases, and 11 bases stayed unmatched. The CDR3 bases are TGTGCCAGCAACAGCGGGACAGGGCCTCTTAATGAGCAGTTCTTC. This translates into CASNSGTGPLNEQFF.

The J gene is TRBJ1-2, the V gene TRBV21-1; the table's D call of TRBD1 was not tested on the DNA. TRBV21-1 is listed as a pseudogene. CDR3 length equals 18 residues. As DNA, the CDR3 is TGTGCCAGCAGCAAAATACGTTCCCCCGGGACAGGCAGCTATGGCTACACCTTC. It codes for CASSKIRSPGTGSYGYTF.

This chain connects TRBV11-2 to TRBJ2-6, with 14 bases fitting TRBD2. V was pared by 5 bases and J by 2 bases, with 5 bases of the junction left unmatched. Germline CDR1 is SGHAT and CDR2 is FQNNGV. This CDR3 comprises 18 residues. The CDR3 reads CASSAGLAGVAGANVLTF. The CDR3 DNA sequence: TGTGCCAGCAGCGCGGGACTAGCGGGAGTAGCTGGGGCCAACGTCCTGACTTTC.

This clone was seen a single time. In DNA form, the CDR3 reads TGCGCCAGCACCCCAGCGGGGGATTCAGTCGTGAATGAGCAGTTCTTC. Its translation is CASTPAGDSVVNEQFF. The V gene is TRBV4-1, the J gene TRBJ2-1, with TRBD2 identical over 8 bases. CDR1 and CDR2 from the germline V gene are MGHRA and YSYEKL. Trimming removed 7 bases from V and 7 bases from J; junction bases left unmatched: 15. CDR3 size: 16 residues.

V is TRBV6-5 and J is TRBJ2-7; a possible D gene is TRBD1 (5 bases). Trimming left V 10 bases short and J 1 base short, with 17 bases between. Germline values: CDR1 MNHEY, CDR2 SVGAGI. This CDR3 comprises 14 residues. CDR3 coding DNA: TGTGCCACCAGCCGGGCAGGGATTTCCTACGAGCAGTACTTC. Translation: CATSRAGISYEQYF.

In regard to this clone: A junction boundary mismatches the germline segment, possibly from a read error. The chain links TRBV19 to TRBJ2-5; D ambiguous. Per the germline V gene, CDR1 is LNHDA and CDR2 is SQIVND (reference sequence). The CDR3 is 11 residues long. CDR3 residues: CASNIQKTQYF. Here the CDR3 DNA reads TGTGCCAGTAATATCCAAAAGACCCAGTACTTC.

V usage is TRBV2 and J usage is TRBJ2-1, with 13 bases that match TRBD2. The junction had 4 bases not matched to a gene; V was cut back by 6 bases and J by 5 bases. The CDR3 consists of 15 residues. In germline, CDR1 is SNHLY, CDR2 FYNNEI. CDR3 DNA sequence: TGTGCCAGCAGCCTCGGGACTAGCGGGAACAATGAGCAGTTCTTC. Residues: CASSLGTSGNNEQFF.

The chain couples TRBV18 to TRBJ1-2; TRBD1 might be the D (6 bases). CDR1 is KGHSH, CDR2 LQKENI, per germline. The V and J ends lost 8 bases and 6 bases respectively, with 16 bases between them. This CDR3 is 13 amino acids long. CDR3 protein: CASAQGRDNGYTF. In DNA form, the CDR3 reads TGTGCCAGCGCACAGGGCAGGGACAATGGCTACACCTTC.

The rearrangement links TRBV15 to TRBJ2-5; D perhaps matches TRBD2 (5 bases). Germline V gene data show CDR1 as LNHNV and CDR2 as YYDKDF (reference sequence). Trimming cost V 8 bases and J 2 bases, with 15 bases left between them. The CDR3 sequence is 14 residues long. The CDR3 protein is CATDYKGRQETQYF. The DNA for the CDR3 is TGTGCCACCGACTATAAGGGCCGGCAAGAGACCCAGTACTTC.

Turning to this clone: A junction boundary mismatches the germline segment, possibly from a read error. This chain links TRBV7-9 with TRBJ1-1; 7 bases match TRBD1. Germline CDR1 and CDR2: SEHNR and FQNEAQ (reference sequence). The CDR3 has 16 residues. CDR3 residues: CSSSSPWGQKNTEAFF. The CDR3 coding sequence is TGTTCCAGCAGCTCCCCGTGGGGACAGAAGAACACTGAAGCTTTCTTT.

This clone came up once. The genes are TRBV9 and TRBJ1-6, with TRBD1 matching 7 bases. There are 17 residues in the CDR3. Per germline, CDR1 SGDLS and CDR2 YYNGEE. V lost 3 bases and J lost 5; bases outside the gene matches: 11. For the CDR3, the DNA is TGTGCCAGCAGCGGCAGACCGGGACAGCCTAATAATTCACCCCTCCACTTT. This encodes CASSGRPGQPNNSPLHF.

This chain connects TRBV29-1 to TRBJ1-1; D remains unclear. The germline V gene encodes CDR1 SQVTM and CDR2 ANQGSEA. Trimming took off 3 bases at V and 3 bases at J, with 8 bases between the two ends. The CDR3 has 12 residues. The CDR3 region is CSVDARDTEAFF. In nucleotides, the CDR3 is TGCAGCGTTGACGCCCGGGACACTGAAGCTTTCTTT. Drawing the rest from reference TRBV29-1 and TRBJ1-1, the complete variable domain is SAVISQKPSRDICQRGTSLTIQCQVDSQVTMMFWYRQQPGQSLTLIATANQGSEATYESGFVIDKFPISRPNLTFSTLTVSNMSPEDSSIYLCSVDARDTEAFFGQGTRLTVV.

Regarding this clone: At one boundary the junction diverges from the germline segment, which might be a read error. The rearrangement uses TRBV18 and TRBJ1-2, with TRBD1 matching over 8 bases. The CDR3 runs 12 residues. In germline, CDR1 is KGHSH, CDR2 LQKENI. The CDR3, as DNA: TGTGCCAGCTCACAGGGGAAGACAGGGGAGGCCTTC. This encodes CASSQGKTGEAF.

V is TRBV7-9 and J is TRBJ2-7, with 9 bases fitting TRBD1. V lost 3 bases to trimming and J lost 9 bases; unmatched junction nucleotides: 12. The CDR3 consists of 15 residues. Germline CDR1 reads SEHNR; CDR2 reads FQNEAQ (reference sequence). CDR3 sequence (DNA): TGTGCCAGCAGCTTTCCGGGACAGGGCCCGTCGGGGCAGTACTTC. This translates into CASSFPGQGPSGQYF.

This chain uses TRBV4-1 with TRBJ2-1; no clear D gene. The CDR3 extends over 16 amino acids. Trimming took 1 base from V and 9 from J, leaving 19 bases between them. Germline V gives CDR1 MGHRA, CDR2 YSYEKL. The CDR3 sequence is CASSQGSYTITIEQFF. The CDR3, as DNA: TGCGCCAGCAGCCAAGGATCATACACCATTACTATTGAGCAGTTCTTC.

Here the CDR3 reads CASSPQFAGELFF. In nucleotides, the CDR3 is TGTGCCAGCAGCCCCCAGTTTGCCGGGGAGCTGTTTTTT. J is TRBJ2-2 and V is TRBV7-3; no clear D gene. Germline V gives CDR1 SGHTA, CDR2 FQGTGA. The CDR3 has 13 residues. Trimming cost V 5 bases and J 6 bases, with 10 bases left between them.

The chain links TRBV11-1 to TRBJ2-2, with TRBD2 as a possible D gene (6 bases). This CDR3 comprises 15 residues. Germline CDR1 SGHAT, CDR2 FQDESV (reference sequence). Trimming removed 7 bases from V and 6 bases from J, with 18 bases in between. The CDR3 DNA reads TGTGCCAGCACGGTCTGGGCAGGGACTCCCGGGGAGCTGTTTTTT. Amino acids: CASTVWAGTPGELFF.

The genes are TRBV5-1 and TRBJ2-3, with 8 bases fitting TRBD1. CDR1 and CDR2 (germline): SGHRS, YFSETQ. CDR3 length: 15 amino acids. The J segment lost 2 bases and the V segment lost 4 bases, leaving 6 bases of the junction unmatched. The CDR3 is CASSPDRGITDTQYF. The CDR3 DNA reads as TGCGCCAGCAGCCCCGACAGGGGTATCACAGATACGCAGTATTTT.